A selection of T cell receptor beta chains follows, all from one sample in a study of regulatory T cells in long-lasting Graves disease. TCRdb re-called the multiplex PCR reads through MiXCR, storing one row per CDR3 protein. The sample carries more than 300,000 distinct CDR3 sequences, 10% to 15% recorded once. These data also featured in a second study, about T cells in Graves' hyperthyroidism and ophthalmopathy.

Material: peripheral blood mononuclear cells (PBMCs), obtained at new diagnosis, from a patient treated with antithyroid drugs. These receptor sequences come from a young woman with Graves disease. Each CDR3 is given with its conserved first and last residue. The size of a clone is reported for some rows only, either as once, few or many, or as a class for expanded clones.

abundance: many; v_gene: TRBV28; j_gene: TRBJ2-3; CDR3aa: CASSLSNRFTDTQYF
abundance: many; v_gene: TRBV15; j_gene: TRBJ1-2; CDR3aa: CATSRGDLYGYTF
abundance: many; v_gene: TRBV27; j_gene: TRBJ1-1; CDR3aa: CASSFGREITEAFF
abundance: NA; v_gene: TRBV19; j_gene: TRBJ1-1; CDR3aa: CASIQPGDRANTEAFF
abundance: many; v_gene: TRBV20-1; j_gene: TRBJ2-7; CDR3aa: CSARGLDGRSSYEQYF
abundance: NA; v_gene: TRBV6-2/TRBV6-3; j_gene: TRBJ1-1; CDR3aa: CASSYSREGGTEAFF
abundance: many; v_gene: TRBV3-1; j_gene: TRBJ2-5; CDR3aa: CASSQVGTGRQETQYF
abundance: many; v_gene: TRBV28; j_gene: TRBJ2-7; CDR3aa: CASSSPTNRRYEQYF
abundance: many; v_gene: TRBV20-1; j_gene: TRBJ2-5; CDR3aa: CSARVFAIGAQYF
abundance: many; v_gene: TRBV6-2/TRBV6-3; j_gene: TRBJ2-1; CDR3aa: CASTASKGGGLARNEQFF